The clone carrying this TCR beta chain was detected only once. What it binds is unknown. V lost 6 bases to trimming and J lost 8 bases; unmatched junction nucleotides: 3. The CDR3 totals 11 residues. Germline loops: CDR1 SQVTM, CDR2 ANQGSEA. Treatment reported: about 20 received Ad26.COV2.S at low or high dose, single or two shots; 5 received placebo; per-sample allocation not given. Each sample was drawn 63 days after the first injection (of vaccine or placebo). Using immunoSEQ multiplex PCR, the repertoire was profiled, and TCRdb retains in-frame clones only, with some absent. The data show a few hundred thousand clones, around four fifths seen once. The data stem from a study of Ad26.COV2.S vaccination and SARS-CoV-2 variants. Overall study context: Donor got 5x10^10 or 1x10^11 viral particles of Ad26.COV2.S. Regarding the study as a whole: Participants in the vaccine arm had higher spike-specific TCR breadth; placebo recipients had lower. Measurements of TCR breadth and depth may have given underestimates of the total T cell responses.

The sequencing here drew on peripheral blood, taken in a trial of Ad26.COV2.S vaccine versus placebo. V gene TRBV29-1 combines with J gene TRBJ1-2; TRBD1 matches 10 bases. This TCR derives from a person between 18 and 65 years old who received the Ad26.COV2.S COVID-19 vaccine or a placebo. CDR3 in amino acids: CSVDRGRGYTF. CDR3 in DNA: TGCAGCGTCGACAGGGGGCGAGGCTACACCTTC.